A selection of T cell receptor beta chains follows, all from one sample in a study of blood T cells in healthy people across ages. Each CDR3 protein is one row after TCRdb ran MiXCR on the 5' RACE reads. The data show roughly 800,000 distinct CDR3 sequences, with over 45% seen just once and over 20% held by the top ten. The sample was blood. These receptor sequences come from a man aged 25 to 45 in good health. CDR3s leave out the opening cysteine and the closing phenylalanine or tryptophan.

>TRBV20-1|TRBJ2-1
SALNHWGPNEQF
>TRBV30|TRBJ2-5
ACTRDSQETQY
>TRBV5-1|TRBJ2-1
ASSKRLENNEQF
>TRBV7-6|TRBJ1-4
ASSLTSRAVSSEKLF
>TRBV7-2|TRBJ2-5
ASSPPGVRAAEQY
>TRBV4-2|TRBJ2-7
ASSQGTGEQY
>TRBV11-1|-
ASSPGPRLISYEQY
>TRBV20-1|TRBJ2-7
SALSPSTGGTNEQY
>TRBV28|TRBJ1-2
ASQPPYYGYT
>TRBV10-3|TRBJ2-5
AISELAGGRETQY
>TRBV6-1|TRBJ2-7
ASSEKPSGSFYEQY
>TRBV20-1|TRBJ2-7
SARSSIRDEQY
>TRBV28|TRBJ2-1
ASSLWGQGTWGNNEQF
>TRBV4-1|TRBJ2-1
ASSQLSNEQF
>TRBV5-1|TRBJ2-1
ASSTPGLAGAYNEQF
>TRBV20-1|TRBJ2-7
SARDPSGVTYEQY
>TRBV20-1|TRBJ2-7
SAAPGLTYEQY
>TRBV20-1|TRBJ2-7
SARGVYSYEQY
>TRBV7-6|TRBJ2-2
ASRNKVDTGELF
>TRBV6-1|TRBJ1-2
ASSVIEGAGLGYT
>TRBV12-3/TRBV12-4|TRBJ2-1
ASSPDGLAGNEQF
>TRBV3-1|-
ASSPLRGPGETQY
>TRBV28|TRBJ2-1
ASSMGLATEQF
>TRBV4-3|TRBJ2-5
ASSQVVGFSEQY
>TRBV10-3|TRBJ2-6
AISEWDRRGSGANVLT
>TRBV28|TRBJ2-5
ASSSALGERETQY
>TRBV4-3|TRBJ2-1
ASSQDFSGRGSEQF
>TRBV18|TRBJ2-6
ASSPPGTPLT
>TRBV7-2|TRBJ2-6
ASSTGDSGANVPT
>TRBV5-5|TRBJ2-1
ASSQWTGESEQF
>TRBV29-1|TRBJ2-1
SVEGVIGGNEQF
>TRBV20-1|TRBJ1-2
SAPDPANYGYT
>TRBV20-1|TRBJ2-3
SATTLGDSPSTDTQY
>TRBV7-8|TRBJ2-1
ASSLRGPSANEQF
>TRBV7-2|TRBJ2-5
ASSLALMGMRGQETQY
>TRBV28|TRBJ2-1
ASTHGRDHEQF
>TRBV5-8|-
ASSFPGRVASYEQY
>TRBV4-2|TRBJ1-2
VSSQDQGGRGYGYT
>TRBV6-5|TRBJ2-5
ASSLGPAETQY
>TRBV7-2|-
ASSLGRESTYEQY
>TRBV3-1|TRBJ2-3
ASSPSGPRTDTQY
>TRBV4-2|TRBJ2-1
ASGQVQIPYNEQF
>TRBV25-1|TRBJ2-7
ASSYGPYEQY
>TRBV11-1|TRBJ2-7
ASSSDTTNEQY
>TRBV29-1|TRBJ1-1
SVEQGETEAF
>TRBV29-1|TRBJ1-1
SVVQALNTEAF
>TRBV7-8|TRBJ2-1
ASSHGKPEQF
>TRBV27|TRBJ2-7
ASRSPGRPYEQY
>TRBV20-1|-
SAREGSGVYEQY
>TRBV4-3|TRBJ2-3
ASSQPVAGVSDTQY
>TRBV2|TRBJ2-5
ASMEVGGRETQY